This record covers a single T cell receptor beta chain. Vbeta (60) and Jbeta (13) primers were used in the PCR. Sequencing used immunoSEQ multiplex PCR; TCRdb keeps in-frame clones, though not all of them. Here the sample spans more than 150,000 clones, around 83% being singletons. This CDR3 is built from 14 residues. Germline CDR1 is LNHDA and CDR2 is SQIVND (reference sequence). V shed 7 bases and J shed 3 bases, with 13 bases lying between them. The entry originates in a study of cytomegalovirus exposure and HLA in healthy donors. The chain joins TRBV19 to TRBJ2-4; the D is unclear. Sequences were obtained from PBMCs. This receptor was obtained from a man aged 45-60 years in good health and CMV-seronegative. The CDR3: CASTYGVGKNIQYF. Here the CDR3 DNA reads TGTGCCAGTACTTACGGAGTTGGCAAAAACATTCAGTACTTC.